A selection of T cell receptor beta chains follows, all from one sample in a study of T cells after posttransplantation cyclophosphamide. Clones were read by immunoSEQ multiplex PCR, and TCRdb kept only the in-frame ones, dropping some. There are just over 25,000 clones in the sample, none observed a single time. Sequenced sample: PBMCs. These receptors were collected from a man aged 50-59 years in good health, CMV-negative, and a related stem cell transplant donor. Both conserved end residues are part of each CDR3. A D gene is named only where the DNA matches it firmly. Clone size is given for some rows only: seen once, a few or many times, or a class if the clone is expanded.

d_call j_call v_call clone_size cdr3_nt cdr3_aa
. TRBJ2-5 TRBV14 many TGTGCCAGCAGCCGACTACAAGAGACCCAGTACTTC CASSRLQETQYF
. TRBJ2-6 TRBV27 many TGTGCCAGCAGTGTCCGGGACTCTGGGGCCAACGTCCTGACTTTC CASSVRDSGANVLTF
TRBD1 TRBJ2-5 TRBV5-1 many TGCGCCAGCAGCTTGGGCCGGGACAGGGGGTGGCAAGAGACCCAGTACTTC CASSLGRDRGWQETQYF
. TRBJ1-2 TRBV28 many TGTGCCAGCGGGGGAGGAGCGGCCGGGGTCTATGGCTACACCTTC CASGGGAAGVYGYTF
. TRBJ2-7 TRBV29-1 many TGCAGCGTAGGTGTCAGGGGGGAAGGGGAGCAGTACTTC CSVGVRGEGEQYF
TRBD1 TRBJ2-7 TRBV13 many TGTGCCAGCAACCTCGGACAGGGGGCCCTCGAGCAGTACTTC CASNLGQGALEQYF
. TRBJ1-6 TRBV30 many TGTGCCTGGAGGGTAGTTGGGCAGGGAGGGTCACCCCTCCACTTT CAWRVVGQGGSPLHF
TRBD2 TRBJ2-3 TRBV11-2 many TGTGCCAGCAGCTTAGCGGCTAGCGGGACATACACAGATACGCAGTATTTT CASSLAASGTYTDTQYF
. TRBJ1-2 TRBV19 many TGTGCCAGTAGAGCCGGACAGCTCCTAACCCCGCTCGGCTATGGCTACACCTTC CASRAGQLLTPLGYGYTF
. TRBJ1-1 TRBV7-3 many TGTGCCAGCAGCTTAAGGGAGGGGAGGGCTGAAGCTTTCTTT CASSLREGRAEAFF
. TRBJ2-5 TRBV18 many TGTGCCAGCTCACCACCGGGGGGAGAGACCCAGTACTTC CASSPPGGETQYF
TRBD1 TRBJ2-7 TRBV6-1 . TGTGCCAGCAGTGGGGACAGGGGTTACGAGCAGTACTTC CASSGDRGYEQYF
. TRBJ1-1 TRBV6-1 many TGTGCCAGCAGTGAAGTGTCAGACACTGAAGCTTTCTTT CASSEVSDTEAFF
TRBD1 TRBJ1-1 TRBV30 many TGTGCCTGGAGTGCGCGACAGGGCTCAGCTTTCTTT CAWSARQGSAFF
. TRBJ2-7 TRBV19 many TGTGCCAGTAGCCACCCGCGAGGGAGCGGCAACTCCTACGAGCAGTACTTC CASSHPRGSGNSYEQYF
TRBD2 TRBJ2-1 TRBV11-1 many TGTGCCAGCAGCGTAACTAGCGGTCGTAAATCCTACAATGAGCAGTTCTTC CASSVTSGRKSYNEQFF
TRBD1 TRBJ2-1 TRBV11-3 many TGTGCCAGCAGCTTAGCAGGGGGCTACAATGAGCAGTTCTTC CASSLAGGYNEQFF
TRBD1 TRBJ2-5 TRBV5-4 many TGTGCCAGCAGCACGCCCGGACAGGGGCATGAGACCCAGTACTTC CASSTPGQGHETQYF
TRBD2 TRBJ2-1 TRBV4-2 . TGTGCCGGCAGCCAAGACGGGACTAGCGGCTACAATGAGCAGTTCTTC CAGSQDGTSGYNEQFF
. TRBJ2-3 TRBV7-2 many TGTGCCAGCAGCGCAGACCCCGGGGATACGCAGTATTTT CASSADPGDTQYF
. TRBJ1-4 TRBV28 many TGTGCCAGCTTCGGGACTGCGAATGAAAAACTGTTTTTT CASFGTANEKLFF
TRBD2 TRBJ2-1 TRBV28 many TGTGCCAGCAGTTTACGGGAGGGCCTGAATGAGCAGTTCTTC CASSLREGLNEQFF
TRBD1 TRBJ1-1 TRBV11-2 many TGTGCCAGCAGCACGAGACCCCGACAGGGGGTGATCACTGAAGCTTTCTTT CASSTRPRQGVITEAFF
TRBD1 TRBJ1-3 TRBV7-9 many TGTGCCAGCAGCATGCAGGGGGCAGTGGGAAACACCATATATTTT CASSMQGAVGNTIYF
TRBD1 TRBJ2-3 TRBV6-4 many TGTGCCAGCAGTATTACACAGGGGGCTACAGATACGCAGTATTTT CASSITQGATDTQYF
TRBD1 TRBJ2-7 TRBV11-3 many TGTGCCAGCAGCTTAGGTGGGACAGGGGGCAACGAGCAGTACTTC CASSLGGTGGNEQYF
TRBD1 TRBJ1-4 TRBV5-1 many TGCGCCAGCAGCTGGGACAGTAATGAAAAACTGTTTTTT CASSWDSNEKLFF
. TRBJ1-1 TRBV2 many TGTGCCAGCATGGACGGACAGTTGGGAACTGAAGCTTTCTTT CASMDGQLGTEAFF
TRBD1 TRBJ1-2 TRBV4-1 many TGCGCCAGCAGCCAAGATTTATCGGGACAGACCTATGGCTACACCTTC CASSQDLSGQTYGYTF
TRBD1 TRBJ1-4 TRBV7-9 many TGTGCCAGCAGCTTTACAGGGGGCACTAATGAAAAACTGTTTTTT CASSFTGGTNEKLFF
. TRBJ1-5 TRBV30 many TGTGCCTGGAGCCCGGGCCCGGGGGTTAGCAATCAGCCCCAGCATTTT CAWSPGPGVSNQPQHF
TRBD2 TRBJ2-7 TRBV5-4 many TGTGCCAGCAGCTTCGGGACTAGCGGCTACGAGCAGTACTTC CASSFGTSGYEQYF
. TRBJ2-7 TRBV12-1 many TGTGCCAGCAGCCTGTCCGGGACATCGAGCTCCTACGAGCAGTACTTC CASSLSGTSSSYEQYF
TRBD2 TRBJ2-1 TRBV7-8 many TGTGCCAGCAGCTTAGTGGCTAGCGGAGCCTACAATGAGCAGTTCTTC CASSLVASGAYNEQFF
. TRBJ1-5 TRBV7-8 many TGTGCCAGCAGCTTATACAATCAGTTGAATCAGCCCCAGCATTTT CASSLYNQLNQPQHF
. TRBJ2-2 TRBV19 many TGTGCCAGTAGCCTACAGGGAACCGGGGAGCTGTTTTTT CASSLQGTGELFF
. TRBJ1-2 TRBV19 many TGTGCCAGTAGTACGCCAGCCACTAGTACCTTC CASSTPATSTF
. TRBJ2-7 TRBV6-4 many TGTGCCAGCAGTGACTCTGACAGACAAGAGCAGTACTTC CASSDSDRQEQYF
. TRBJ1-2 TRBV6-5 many TGTGCCAGCAAATATAGCCAGGGGCTTGGCTACACCTTC CASKYSQGLGYTF
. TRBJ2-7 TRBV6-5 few TGTGCCAGCAGAAGGGGGGACAGCAGCTCCTACGAGCAGTACTTC CASRRGDSSSYEQYF